This T cell receptor (beta chain) was identified in a study of post-analysis software for immune sequencing data. Tagging with unique molecular identifiers was a feature of the TCR beta cDNA libraries. TCRdb analysed the PCR reads with MiXCR anew, one entry per CDR3 protein. The sample lists approximately 770,000 distinct CDR3 sequences; about 43% were seen once. This CDR3 has 14 residues. Germline loops: CDR1 MNHEY, CDR2 SVGAGI. General observations from the study: Pronounced co-clustering by F measure was evident among identically batched samples. Diversity measured as normalized Chao1 was significantly lower in multiple sclerosis patients than in controls. With TRBV5-6, TRBV5-1 and TRBV20-1 included, 4 to 6 TRBV segments were more frequent in patients than in controls.

This clonotype turned up a few times. Its antigen is unknown. One junction end does not reproduce the germline sequence, and a read error may be involved. The rearrangement uses TRBV6-5 and TRBJ2-1; possible D gene TRBD2, 6 bases. The receptor comes from a girl aged 5-17 years with multiple sclerosis. The sequenced sample was blood. In DNA form, the CDR3 reads TGTGCCAGCAGTTACTCGCTAGCGACAAATGAGCAGTTATTC. Its translation: CASSYSLATNEQLF.